This T cell receptor beta chain originates from a study of blood T cell repertoires in COVID-19. The data were produced by immunoSEQ multiplex PCR, yet TCRdb's version contains in-frame clones alone and is incomplete. Of about 83,000 clones in the sample, about four fifths were seen once. The V gene end was trimmed by 5 bases and the J gene end by 6 bases; junction bases not matched to a gene: 12. The CDR3 length is 16 residues. Germline V gene sequence: CDR1 SEHNR, CDR2 FQNEAQ (reference sequence). The receptor comes from a woman over 75 with acute or convalescent COVID-19. The chain employs TRBV7-9 and TRBJ1-5; TRBD1 aligns across 8 bases. The sequenced material came from peripheral blood. The CDR3 is CASSAQGAPSIQPQHF. The CDR3 DNA reads as TGTGCCAGCAGCGCCCAGGGGGCGCCATCAATTCAGCCCCAGCATTTT.